The rows below give T cell receptor beta chains drawn from one sample of a study of vaccination and CD4 T cells after COVID-19. Antigens of these TCRs are unknown. A single record per CDR3 protein comes from TCRdb applying MiXCR to the PCR reads. The sample lists fewer than 20,000 distinct CDR3 sequences, 47% occurring once. Sequencing was performed on CD4+ T cells from blood, cultured in vitro, taken about 7 months after SARS-CoV-2 vaccination. These receptors all stem from a human donor who had recovered from COVID-19. Each CDR3 is given with its conserved first and last residue. The order of the fields is V gene, J gene, D gene, clone size, CDR3 DNA, CDR3 protein. The D gene is left open where the match is weak. Size is stated for part of the rows, as once, few or many counts, or as a class when the clone is expanded.

TRBV20-1	TRBJ1-2	.	few	TGCAGTGCTAGCTTCAGCTATGGCTACACCTTC	CSASFSYGYTF
TRBV7-2	TRBJ2-7	.	few	TGTGCCAGCAGCTTAGACCCAAGCTCCTACGAGCAGTACTTC	CASSLDPSSYEQYF
TRBV2	TRBJ1-6	.	few	TGTGCCAGCAGCGAGGACAGATTCTATAATTCACCCCTCCACTTT	CASSEDRFYNSPLHF
TRBV7-3	TRBJ2-7	.	.	TGTGCCAGCAGCACGAGTGGGGGAAGCAACGAGCAGTACTTC	CASSTSGGSNEQYF
TRBV6-1	TRBJ2-5	.	.	TGTGCCAGCACGCGGGACTCCGAAGAGACCCAGTACTTC	CASTRDSEETQYF
TRBV20-1	TRBJ1-6	.	.	TGCAGTGCTATTAAACAGGGACTCAGCTCCTATAATTCACCCCTCCACTTT	CSAIKQGLSSYNSPLHF
TRBV24-1	TRBJ2-3	.	.	TGTGCCACCCAGGACGGAAGCACAGATACGCAGTATTTT	CATQDGSTDTQYF
TRBV10-3	TRBJ1-1	.	.	TGTGCCATCAGGGCCGGGACGGAAAATGAAGCTTTCTTT	CAIRAGTENEAFF
TRBV19	TRBJ1-1	.	.	TGTGCCAGTAGTATAGCATGGACAGATGAAGCTTTCTTT	CASSIAWTDEAFF
TRBV7-3	TRBJ2-3	TRBD2	.	TGTGCCAGCAGCTTAAGGCCTAGCGGGAGGTCCACAAGCACAGATACGCAGTATTTT	CASSLRPSGRSTSTDTQYF
TRBV19	TRBJ1-2	.	.	TGTGCCAGTAGTATAGGACATCGGGTTGGCTACACCTTC	CASSIGHRVGYTF
TRBV6-5	TRBJ1-1	.	.	TGTGCCAGCAGTTGGGGGAGGCACCAAGGTGAAGCTTTCTTT	CASSWGRHQGEAFF
TRBV9	TRBJ2-3	.	.	TGTGCCAGCAGCGTAGGCAGCAGGGTACCAGATACGCAGTATTTT	CASSVGSRVPDTQYF
TRBV2	TRBJ1-2	TRBD1	.	TGTGCCAGCACCCCTCGGGGACAGGGGTTATCAAACACCTTC	CASTPRGQGLSNTF
TRBV10-3	TRBJ2-7	.	.	TGTGCCATCAATAACCCAGGGTCGAGCTCCTACGAGCAGTACTTC	CAINNPGSSSYEQYF
TRBV15	TRBJ2-7	TRBD1	.	TGTGCCACCAGCATTAGGACAGGGAACTACGAGCAGTACTTC	CATSIRTGNYEQYF
TRBV19	TRBJ1-2	.	few	TGTGCCAGTAGTAGTCAGGGTTCCTATGGCTACACCTTC	CASSSQGSYGYTF
TRBV7-3	TRBJ2-7	TRBD1	few	TGTGCCAGCAGTCGGGACAGCTCCACCTACGAGCAGTACTTC	CASSRDSSTYEQYF
TRBV20-1	TRBJ2-7	TRBD1	.	TGCAGTGCTACTGGACAGGGGAGGTCCTACGAGCAGTACTTC	CSATGQGRSYEQYF
TRBV7-2	TRBJ2-2	TRBD1	.	TGTGCCAGCAGCTTAGTAGTCGGCCAGGGGGCAAACACCGGGGAGCTGTTTTTT	CASSLVVGQGANTGELFF
TRBV11-1	TRBJ2-1	TRBD2	.	TGTGCCAGCAGCCCCTCTAGCGGGAGGGGGCCGAGCGATGAGCAGTTCTTC	CASSPSSGRGPSDEQFF
TRBV7-9	TRBJ2-1	TRBD2	few	TGTGCCAGCAGCTTAGGTTGGCGGGAGGGCCGGAACAATGAGCAGTTCTTC	CASSLGWREGRNNEQFF
TRBV10-3	TRBJ1-6	.	hyperexpanded	TGTGCCGGGTCGGACGGTCTATTATCGCCCCTCCACTTT	CAGSDGLLSPLHF
TRBV20-1	TRBJ1-2	TRBD1	.	TGCAGTGCTAGAGATCTACAGGGGGTTGTACGCTACACCTTC	CSARDLQGVVRYTF
TRBV7-3	TRBJ1-2	.	few	TGTGCCAGCAGACCAGCTGGGGGCGCAGCCTATGGCTACACCTTC	CASRPAGGAAYGYTF
TRBV29-1	TRBJ1-1	TRBD1	.	TGCAGCGTTGAAGGTTGGGTGGGACAGCCCACTGAAGCTTTCTTT	CSVEGWVGQPTEAFF
TRBV6-2/TRBV6-3	TRBJ2-5	.	.	TGTGCCAGCAGGCCCAGGGGGGTGGGAGAGACCCAGTACTTC	CASRPRGVGETQYF
TRBV7-3	TRBJ2-7	TRBD1	.	TGTGCCAGCAGCTGGACAGGTGGTCTCAGCGAGCAGTACTTC	CASSWTGGLSEQYF
TRBV4-2	TRBJ1-6	TRBD1	.	TGTGCCAGCAGCCAAGTCCCTCTGGCAGGGGGTTCGTCACCCCTCCACTTT	CASSQVPLAGGSSPLHF
TRBV7-3	TRBJ2-3	.	.	TGTGCCAGCAGCCCAGGACTACAATCAGATACGCAGTATTTT	CASSPGLQSDTQYF
TRBV24-1	TRBJ1-2	TRBD1	few	TGTGCCACCAGAGAGGACAGGGAGAACTATGGCTACACCTTC	CATREDRENYGYTF
TRBV6-1	TRBJ2-7	.	.	TGTGCCAGCGGGTACAGTCCCCTCTACGAGCAGTACTTC	CASGYSPLYEQYF
TRBV11-3	TRBJ1-1	TRBD1	.	TGTGCCAGCAGCACCCTGACAGGGCAGAACACTGAAGCTTTCTTT	CASSTLTGQNTEAFF
TRBV11-2	TRBJ1-1	.	.	TGTGCCAGCAGCCGACAACTGAACACTGAAGCTTTCTTT	CASSRQLNTEAFF
TRBV20-1	TRBJ2-7	.	.	TGCAGTGCTAGACCCGGACTGGGTACCTACGAGCAGTACTTC	CSARPGLGTYEQYF
TRBV18	TRBJ1-2	TRBD1	.	TGTGCCAGCTCACTACGGGACAGCCACTACACCTTC	CASSLRDSHYTF
TRBV7-7	TRBJ2-5	.	few	TGTGCTAGCAGCGCCCCAGGCTCCCAAGAGACCCAGTACTTC	CASSAPGSQETQYF
TRBV11-3	TRBJ2-7	TRBD1	.	TGTGCCAGCAGTTCAACAGGGGGCGGCGAGCAGTACTTC	CASSSTGGGEQYF
TRBV7-2	TRBJ1-2	.	.	TGTGCCAGCAGCTCAAACAGGGAAATCTCCTATGGCTACACCTTC	CASSSNREISYGYTF
TRBV10-3	TRBJ2-7	.	few	TGTGCCATCAGTGAGTCCGGGCAAGCCAGGTACGAGCAGTACTTC	CAISESGQARYEQYF
TRBV20-1	TRBJ2-7	.	.	TGCAGTGCTAGGAGGTTTGGCAGAAACGAGCAGTACTTC	CSARRFGRNEQYF
TRBV24-1	TRBJ2-5	TRBD1	few	TGTGCCACCAGTGATCGGACAGGTTTCCAAGAGACCCAGTACTTC	CATSDRTGFQETQYF
TRBV20-1	TRBJ2-1	.	.	TGCAGTGCTAGTTCGTCTCAACGAGGTGAGCAGTTCTTC	CSASSSQRGEQFF
TRBV20-1	TRBJ1-5	.	.	TGCAGTGCTAGACAGGGTTTTGGGTTCAATCAGCCCCAGCATTTT	CSARQGFGFNQPQHF
TRBV25-1	TRBJ2-7	TRBD1	once	TGTGCCAGCAGAGAGGGGGACAGGGTAGAGCAGTACTTC	CASREGDRVEQYF
TRBV20-1	TRBJ2-3	TRBD2	.	TGCAGTGCTAGAGATCGACTAGCGGGTCGCACAGATACGCAGTATTTT	CSARDRLAGRTDTQYF
TRBV7-9	TRBJ1-2	TRBD1	.	TGTGCCAGCAGTCGAACAGGGGCATTGAGTGGCTACACCTTC	CASSRTGALSGYTF
TRBV7-9	TRBJ1-1	TRBD1	.	TGTGCCAGCAGCCCGCGATGGTGGACAGGGCGAACTGAAGCTTCCTTT	CASSPRWWTGRTEASF
TRBV5-1	TRBJ1-1	.	.	TGCGCCAGCAGCTTCAGCTCCGGTGCGACTGAAGCTTTCTTT	CASSFSSGATEAFF
TRBV7-2	TRBJ1-1	.	medium-sized	TGTGCCAGCAGCTTAGAGAGAGGCGCTGAAGCTTTCTTT	CASSLERGAEAFF
TRBV7-2	TRBJ1-2	.	.	TGTGCCAGCAGCTTAGGACATTCTAACTATGGCTACACCTTC	CASSLGHSNYGYTF
TRBV5-4	TRBJ2-3	TRBD2	few	TGTGCCAGCAGCACCGGACTAGCGGGGGGCACAGATACGCAGTATTTT	CASSTGLAGGTDTQYF
TRBV15	TRBJ2-1	.	once	TGTGCCACCAGCAGAGAGGCCGTAACCAATGAGCAGTTCTTC	CATSREAVTNEQFF
TRBV7-3	TRBJ2-1	.	.	TGTGCCAGCAGCTTAATAGGAGGTGGGGGGAAGCAGTTCTTC	CASSLIGGGGKQFF
TRBV28	TRBJ2-5	.	.	TGTGCCAGCAGTTTGGCCGGGATCGAGGAGACCCAGTACTTC	CASSLAGIEETQYF
TRBV5-1	TRBJ2-5	.	.	TGCGCCAGCAGCTTGTCTCTAGGGGAGCGGGAGACCCAGTACTTC	CASSLSLGERETQYF
TRBV30	TRBJ1-2	.	.	TGTGCCTGGAGGCCGATGGGGGACGACTATGGCTACACCTTC	CAWRPMGDDYGYTF
TRBV25-1	TRBJ1-1	.	.	TGTGCCAGCAGTGAATATAAGGGGGTCGGCACTGAAGCTTTCTTT	CASSEYKGVGTEAFF
TRBV4-1	TRBJ1-5	TRBD1	.	TGCGCCAGCAGCCTCTTAGGGGGCGCAGGGCAGCCCCAGCATTTT	CASSLLGGAGQPQHF